This T cell receptor (beta chain) was observed in a study of blood T cell repertoires in COVID-19. Looking at the study overall: PBMCs, B-cell-depleted T cells, or T cells provided the cDNA or gDNA that made up the material.

Method: immunoSEQ multiplex PCR; TCRdb's copy keeps in-frame clones and lacks some. The sample contains about 160,000 clones, approximately 82% of which appear only once. CDR3 length: 15 amino acids. Germline assignment: CDR1 SGHVT and CDR2 SQSDAQ. Trimming stripped 5 bases from V and 8 bases from J, with 16 bases between. There are a few counts of this clone. This TCR was recovered from a man in his 70s who had recovered from COVID-19. The chain recombines TRBV7-4 with TRBJ1-6; D unclear. Sequenced sample: peripheral blood. The CDR3 spells CASSPERGYDSPLHF. In DNA, the CDR3 is TGTGCCAGCAGCCCGGAAAGAGGATATGATTCACCCCTCCACTTT.